Listed here is a single T cell receptor beta chain. Its target is not known. The data are from a study of OX40 agonist ivuxolimab in advanced cancers. Study-level background: Three patients got partial responses; one had hepatocellular carcinoma and two had cutaneous melanoma.

Baseline was the first blood sampling point, followed by cycle 4 day 1 and cycle 7 day 1. Regarding the study as a whole: It was not determined which antigens were specifically recognized by the peripheral T cells that had undergone clonal expansion. There were also nonresponders showing low normalized T-cell clonal expansion.

Germline CDR1 is SGHVS and CDR2 is FQNEAQ. Trimming took off 4 bases at V and 1 base at J, with 10 bases between the two ends. The CDR3 spans 14 residues. Clones were read by immunoSEQ multiplex PCR, and TCRdb kept only the in-frame ones, dropping some. The top ten clones hold roughly 0.69% of a sample with some 70,000 clones, 85% to 90% of them seen once. The TCR originated in an adult with an advanced solid tumor such as melanoma, head and neck, liver or kidney cancer. The chain links TRBV7-8 to TRBJ1-1, with D perhaps matching TRBD1 (5 bases). Sequenced here: CD4+ or CD8+ T cells sorted from blood, sampled in a trial of the OX40 agonist ivuxolimab. For the CDR3, the DNA is TGTGCCAGCAGCTGGGACGGACCGAACACTGAAGCTTTCTTT. It yields the protein CASSWDGPNTEAFF.